These T cell receptor beta chains were read from a single sample in a study of blood T cells in healthy people across ages. TCRdb reprocessed the 5' RACE reads via MiXCR and lists one record per CDR3 protein. The table has under 1,000,000 distinct CDR3 sequences, 30% to 45% seen once. What was sequenced was blood. Source of these receptors: a man aged 18 to 35 in good health. The CDR3 runs from the conserved cysteine through the conserved F or W. The D gene is left open where the match is weak.

j_call: TRBJ1-4
v_call: TRBV7-9
d_call: -
cdr3_aa: CASSAQDSLNEKLFF

j_call: TRBJ1-1
v_call: TRBV29-1
d_call: -
cdr3_aa: CSVGARGREYTEAFF

j_call: -
v_call: TRBV20-1
d_call: TRBD2
cdr3_aa: CSASIGRVAKTQYF

j_call: TRBJ1-1
v_call: TRBV5-1
d_call: -
cdr3_aa: CASSLRGGRGMPEAFF

j_call: TRBJ1-1
v_call: TRBV7-2
d_call: -
cdr3_aa: CASSLGTAGWGTEAFF

j_call: TRBJ2-7
v_call: TRBV7-8
d_call: -
cdr3_aa: CASGKGTCEQYF

j_call: TRBJ1-4
v_call: TRBV7-9
d_call: TRBD1
cdr3_aa: CASSFETGTSEKLFF

j_call: TRBJ2-7
v_call: TRBV7-9
d_call: -
cdr3_aa: CASSFTTTGGFYEQYF

j_call: TRBJ1-2
v_call: TRBV6-6
d_call: TRBD1
cdr3_aa: CASSSRTGEYGYTF

j_call: TRBJ1-6
v_call: TRBV7-9
d_call: TRBD1
cdr3_aa: CASSTRDRESAPLHF

j_call: TRBJ2-7
v_call: TRBV20-1
d_call: -
cdr3_aa: CSASHRAGGSYEQYF

j_call: TRBJ1-1
v_call: TRBV20-1
d_call: TRBD1
cdr3_aa: CSATTGQAEAFF

j_call: TRBJ1-1
v_call: TRBV7-2
d_call: TRBD1
cdr3_aa: CASSIQGSTEAFF

j_call: TRBJ1-1
v_call: TRBV3-1
d_call: -
cdr3_aa: CASSQDQGTAEAFF

j_call: TRBJ1-1
v_call: TRBV12-3/TRBV12-4
d_call: TRBD1
cdr3_aa: CASSPGAGGTEAFF

j_call: TRBJ1-1
v_call: TRBV12-3/TRBV12-4
d_call: -
cdr3_aa: CASKNTPGPHAFF

j_call: TRBJ1-5
v_call: TRBV4-2
d_call: -
cdr3_aa: CASSQEGDSNQPQHF

j_call: TRBJ2-7
v_call: TRBV4-1
d_call: TRBD1
cdr3_aa: CASSQDRQGWNEQYF

j_call: TRBJ2-5
v_call: TRBV20-1
d_call: -
cdr3_aa: CSAGTELGTQYF

j_call: TRBJ1-2
v_call: TRBV2
d_call: TRBD1
cdr3_aa: CARTWTGLGGYTF

j_call: TRBJ2-5
v_call: TRBV7-2
d_call: TRBD1
cdr3_aa: CASSETGGGETQYF

j_call: TRBJ2-3
v_call: TRBV12-3/TRBV12-4
d_call: -
cdr3_aa: CASSFLFGVGKDTQYF

j_call: TRBJ1-2
v_call: TRBV12-3/TRBV12-4
d_call: -
cdr3_aa: CASSLGVANYGYTF

j_call: TRBJ1-5
v_call: TRBV7-9
d_call: -
cdr3_aa: CASSLAGAGGNQPQHF